Listed below are T cell receptor beta chains from one sample, sequenced in a study of T cell clones after liver transplantation. Clones were sequenced by immunoSEQ multiplex PCR, and TCRdb holds only the in-frame ones, with some missing. The sample consists of about 71,000 clones, about 80% of them appearing once. Sequencing was performed on CD4+ T cells from blood, taken 12 months after liver transplant. Receptors originate from a human patient who received a liver transplant. Some of the T cells may derive from the graft donor. The CDR3 runs from the conserved cysteine through the conserved F or W. The D gene is left open where the match is weak. Clone size is stated in some rows and not others, as once, few, many or a class when expanded.

J	size	V	D	DNA	CDR3
TRBJ2-2	few	TRBV7-9	.	TGTGCCAGCACGGAACCGACTTCGAACACCGGGGAGCTGTTTTTT	CASTEPTSNTGELFF
TRBJ2-1	.	TRBV7-8	.	TGTGCCAGCAGCACCCTTAGGGAGCAGTTCTTC	CASSTLREQFF
TRBJ2-1	.	TRBV7-2	TRBD2	TGTGCCAGCAGCTCCCCCAGCGGACTAGCGGGAGGTCATGAGCAGTTCTTC	CASSSPSGLAGGHEQFF
TRBJ1-4	.	TRBV7-2	.	TGTGCCAGCAGCTCCGGGCAGGGGTGGGCTGAAAAACTGTTTTTT	CASSSGQGWAEKLFF
TRBJ1-1	.	TRBV5-1	.	TGCGCCAGCAGCCGGGCGGGGAACACTGAAGCTTTCTTT	CASSRAGNTEAFF
TRBJ1-3	.	TRBV27	.	TGTGCCAGCAGTTCGGCAGGCCCAGAAGGAAACACCATATATTTT	CASSSAGPEGNTIYF
TRBJ1-2	once	TRBV5-1	TRBD1	TGCGCCAGCGGAGACAGGGATACTAACTATGGCTACACCTTC	CASGDRDTNYGYTF
TRBJ2-1	.	TRBV6-5	.	TGTGCCAGCAGCTCAAGGGGGGACAATGAGCAGTTCTTC	CASSSRGDNEQFF
TRBJ2-7	.	TRBV21-1	.	TGTGCCAGGTGGGACAGGAGCTCCTACGAGCAGTACTTC	CARWDRSSYEQYF
TRBJ2-1	.	TRBV5-1	.	TGCGCCAGCAGCTCGGACGGCGGACTCTACAATGAGCAGTTCTTC	CASSSDGGLYNEQFF
TRBJ1-2	.	TRBV27	.	TGTGCCAGCAGCCGATATGGGGGGAACTATGGCTACACCTTC	CASSRYGGNYGYTF
TRBJ1-2	.	TRBV15	.	TGTGCCACCAGCCCAGAAAGAGACTATGGCTACACCTTC	CATSPERDYGYTF
TRBJ2-7	few	TRBV6-1	.	TGTGCCAGCAGTGCCCGTTACTACGAGCAGTACTTC	CASSARYYEQYF
TRBJ2-7	.	TRBV18	TRBD2	TGTGCCAGCTCACCAGGACTAGGACTAGAAGGGCAGTACTTC	CASSPGLGLEGQYF
TRBJ1-5	.	TRBV4-1	TRBD1	TGCGCCAGCAGCCAAGACACAGGGGGTGGGAGCAATCAGCCCCAGCATTTT	CASSQDTGGGSNQPQHF
TRBJ2-5	.	TRBV5-1	TRBD1	TGCGCCAGCAGCTCTAGGACAGGGGGCGCGGAGACCCAGTACTTC	CASSSRTGGAETQYF
TRBJ1-2	.	TRBV6-5	.	TGTGCCCTCCAAACGATCCCCTATGGCTACACCTTC	CALQTIPYGYTF
TRBJ1-5	once	TRBV19	TRBD1	TGTGCCAGTAGTACCTCCCCCGGACAGGGGCCGAATCAGCCCCAGCATTTT	CASSTSPGQGPNQPQHF
TRBJ2-7	.	TRBV2	TRBD1	TGTGCCAGCAGCCTTGACAGGGTTGAGGTCGAGCAGTACTTC	CASSLDRVEVEQYF
TRBJ1-4	.	TRBV6-1	.	TGTGCCAGCAGTCGCAGGGTGGGTGAAAAACTGTTTTTT	CASSRRVGEKLFF
TRBJ2-4	.	TRBV12-2	.	TGTGCAAGTCGCCTACCAGAAAATCTAGCCAAAAACATTCAGTACTTC	CASRLPENLAKNIQYF
TRBJ2-1	few	TRBV5-1	.	TGCGCCAGCAGCTTACGGGGGGACAGCCGATACAATGAGCAGTTCTTC	CASSLRGDSRYNEQFF
TRBJ2-7	.	TRBV28	.	TGTGCCAGCACCGGCACCGCCTACGAGCAGTACTTC	CASTGTAYEQYF
TRBJ1-1	.	TRBV6-6	.	TGTGCCAGCAGTTATACAGCCAACACTGAAGCTTTCTTT	CASSYTANTEAFF
TRBJ2-2	.	TRBV9	.	TGTGCCAGCAGCTCCTCCCCAATCACCGGGGAGCTGTTTTTT	CASSSSPITGELFF
TRBJ1-5	.	TRBV2	.	TGTGCCAGCAATAAGGAGAGGGGCAATCAGCCCCAGCATTTT	CASNKERGNQPQHF
TRBJ1-5	.	TRBV10-3	.	TGTGCCATCAGTGAAGGGGGGCCTTATCAGCCCCAGCATTTT	CAISEGGPYQPQHF
TRBJ2-7	.	TRBV28	.	TGTGCCAGCAGTTTAAACTCTTACGAGCAGTACTTC	CASSLNSYEQYF
TRBJ2-7	.	TRBV11-2	TRBD1	TGTGCCAGCAGCGGACAGGGTGAAGGCGAGCAGTACTTC	CASSGQGEGEQYF
TRBJ2-5	.	TRBV4-3	.	TGCGCCAGCAGCCAATCCCATCTGGAGGAGACCCAGTACTTC	CASSQSHLEETQYF
TRBJ1-2	.	TRBV2	.	TGTGCCAGCCTTTATATTACAGGGAGCTATGGCTACACCTTC	CASLYITGSYGYTF
TRBJ2-7	.	TRBV4-2	TRBD2	TGTGCCAGCAGTTTATCGACTAGCGGGGGCTACGAGCAGTACTTC	CASSLSTSGGYEQYF
TRBJ2-7	.	TRBV28	TRBD1	TGTGCCAGCAGTTCCGGACAGGGTGTATACGAGCAGTACTTC	CASSSGQGVYEQYF
TRBJ1-2	once	TRBV28	TRBD1	TGTGCCAGCACCGGAATCGGGACAGGGATCTATGGCTACACCTTC	CASTGIGTGIYGYTF
TRBJ1-2	.	TRBV6-1	.	TGTGCCACCGAAACAGGGTCCTCAAGGTCAGCTGGCTACACCTTC	CATETGSSRSAGYTF
TRBJ1-4	.	TRBV5-4	TRBD1	TGTGCCAGCAGCTCAGGGGGGGGTAATGAAAAACTGTTTTTT	CASSSGGGNEKLFF
TRBJ1-1	few	TRBV2	TRBD1	TGTGCCAGCACAGGGGGTGTGAACACTGAAGCTTTCTTT	CASTGGVNTEAFF
TRBJ2-2	once	TRBV28	.	TGTGCCAGCAGTTTACGGACCGGGGAGCTGTTTTTT	CASSLRTGELFF
TRBJ1-3	.	TRBV10-3	TRBD1	TGTGCCATCAGGAGGACAGGGGGCTCTGGAAACACCATATATTTT	CAIRRTGGSGNTIYF
TRBJ1-5	.	TRBV19	TRBD1	TGTGCCAGTAGTCGCTTCAGGGGGCCCGGTCAGCCCCAGCATTTT	CASSRFRGPGQPQHF
TRBJ1-1	once	TRBV28	.	TGTGCCAGCAGTTTCCCTGGAGCAGGGGCCAACACTGAAGCTTTCTTT	CASSFPGAGANTEAFF
TRBJ2-7	.	TRBV18	TRBD1	TGTGCCAGCTCACCCGTCTCCGGGACAGGGGGTCGGGAGCAGTACTTC	CASSPVSGTGGREQYF
TRBJ2-3	once	TRBV2	.	TGTGCCAGCAGTGAGCAGGCTAGCACAGATACGCAGTATTTT	CASSEQASTDTQYF
TRBJ2-7	.	TRBV10-3	.	TGTGCCTCAGCCCGGGACCAAACGGCCTACGAGCAGTACTTC	CASARDQTAYEQYF
TRBJ2-7	.	TRBV6-6	TRBD1	TGTGCCAGCAGTAGCCGAGGGGGCCTTTACGAGCAGTACTTC	CASSSRGGLYEQYF
TRBJ2-3	.	TRBV7-2	TRBD2	TGTGCCAGCAGCTTTGCGGGAGGCACAGATACGCAGTATTTT	CASSFAGGTDTQYF
TRBJ2-1	.	TRBV19	TRBD2	TGTGCCAGTAGTTCCCGACTAGCGGGCCGATCCTACAATGAGCAGTTCTTC	CASSSRLAGRSYNEQFF
TRBJ2-7	.	TRBV5-1	TRBD1	TGCGCCAGCAGCTCCACCGGGACAGAGCCGTACTTC	CASSSTGTEPYF
TRBJ1-1	.	TRBV10-1	.	TGCGCCAGCAGTACCGTAGGTACTGAAGCTTTCTTT	CASSTVGTEAFF
TRBJ2-2	.	TRBV19	TRBD1	TGTGCCAGTAGTCCCAGACAGGGGGCGCGGTACACCGGGGAGCTGTTTTTT	CASSPRQGARYTGELFF
TRBJ1-2	.	TRBV27	.	TGTGCCAGCAGTTTTGGAGACAGCGGTTATGGCTACACCTTC	CASSFGDSGYGYTF
TRBJ2-3	.	TRBV29-1	.	TGCAGCGTTGAAGCGGTAGCTAGCACAGATACGCAGTATTTT	CSVEAVASTDTQYF
TRBJ1-2	.	TRBV2	.	TGTGCCAGCCTACAGGGCCTTAGCGGCTACACCTTC	CASLQGLSGYTF
TRBJ2-7	.	TRBV5-6	.	TGTGCCAGCAGCTTGGTGTCTCGGGCCTACGAGCAGTACTTC	CASSLVSRAYEQYF
TRBJ1-1	.	TRBV28	.	TGTGCCAGCAGGCTGTCTGGTATTAACACTGAAGCTTTCTTT	CASRLSGINTEAFF
TRBJ2-5	.	TRBV6-5	.	TGTGCCAGCAGTTATAATTGGGACGCCCAAGAGACCCAGTACTTC	CASSYNWDAQETQYF
TRBJ1-2	.	TRBV6-4	.	TGTGCCAGCAGTGGGGCAGGGATGCGTGGCTACACCTTC	CASSGAGMRGYTF
TRBJ2-5	.	TRBV28	.	TGTGCCAGCACCTCCCCCGGGTGGGGAGAGACCCAGTACTTC	CASTSPGWGETQYF
TRBJ2-3	.	TRBV5-4	.	TGTGCCAGCAGCTTGGCCCCGGCTAGTTCCACAGATACGCAGTATTTT	CASSLAPASSTDTQYF
TRBJ1-1	.	TRBV7-9	.	TGTGCCAGCAGCTCCATCCGGGCCACTGAAGCTTTCTTT	CASSSIRATEAFF